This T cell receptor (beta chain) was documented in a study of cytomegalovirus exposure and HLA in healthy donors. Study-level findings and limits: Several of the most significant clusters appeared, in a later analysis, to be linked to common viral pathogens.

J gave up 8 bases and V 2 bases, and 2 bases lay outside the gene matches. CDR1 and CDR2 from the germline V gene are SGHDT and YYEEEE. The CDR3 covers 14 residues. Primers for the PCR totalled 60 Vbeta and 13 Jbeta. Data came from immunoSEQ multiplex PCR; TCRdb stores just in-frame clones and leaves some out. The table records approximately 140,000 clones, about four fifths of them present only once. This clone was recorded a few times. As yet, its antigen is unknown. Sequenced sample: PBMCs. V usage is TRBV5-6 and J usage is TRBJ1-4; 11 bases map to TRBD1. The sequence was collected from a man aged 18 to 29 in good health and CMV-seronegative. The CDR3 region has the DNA TGTGCCAGCAGCTTTGGACAGGGGGCGGAAAAACTGTTTTTT. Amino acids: CASSFGQGAEKLFF.